In its sample, the clone carrying this T cell receptor (beta chain) was seen a few times. The antigen is unknown. Together with a sample-barcoded 5' primer, a J-beta primer mix was included in a second PCR lasting 7 to 11 cycles. TCRdb used MiXCR to reprocess the 5' RACE reads, holding one entry per CDR3 protein. Among about 1.4 million distinct CDR3 sequences listed, approximately 59% were seen once. The data were taken from a study of blood T cells in healthy people across ages. This CDR3 region has 12 residues. The germline CDR1 and CDR2 sequences are MDHEN and SYDVKM. The V gene end was trimmed by 5 bases and the J gene end by 8 bases; junction bases not matched to a gene: 5. Study-level results: A strong correlation was seen between TCR beta diversity and naive T cell percentage.

The sequence was obtained from a man aged 18 to 29 in good health. V is TRBV28 and J is TRBJ1-2; 7 nucleotides align to TRBD1. The specimen was blood. Here the CDR3 reads CASSGQAVGYTF. The CDR3 region has the DNA TGTGCCAGCAGTGGACAGGCCGTCGGCTACACCTTC.